This is a list of T cell receptor beta chains from one sample in a study of blood T cell repertoires in COVID-19. TCRdb's copy holds only in-frame clones and misses some; the assay was immunoSEQ multiplex PCR. The sample shows a few hundred thousand clones, 75% to 90% of them seen only once. Source material: PBMCs or T cells enriched from blood (not recorded which). Every receptor here comes from a man aged 18 to 30 who had recovered from COVID-19. CDR3s include the opening cysteine and the closing phenylalanine or tryptophan. The D gene is left open where the match is weak. Clone size is shown for a subset of rows, as once, few, many or a class of expanded clone.

length: 14
J: TRBJ2-7
D: TRBD2
V: TRBV7-6
size: .
CDR3: CASSLSGSSYEQYF
DNA: TGTGCCAGCAGCCTTAGCGGGAGTTCCTACGAGCAGTACTTC

length: 18
J: TRBJ2-6
D: TRBD2
V: TRBV4-3
size: .
CDR3: CASSLGLAGNSGANVLTF
DNA: TGCGCCAGCAGCCTTGGCCTAGCGGGAAACTCTGGGGCCAACGTCCTGACTTTC

length: 18
J: TRBJ1-1
D: .
V: TRBV7-2
size: .
CDR3: CASSFGRGRTAANTEAFF
DNA: TGTGCCAGCAGCTTCGGTCGGGGCAGGACAGCGGCGAACACTGAAGCTTTCTTT

length: 14
J: TRBJ2-7
D: .
V: TRBV5-1
size: .
CDR3: CASSLVTDSYEQYF
DNA: TGCGCCAGCAGCTTGGTGACAGATTCCTACGAGCAGTACTTC

length: 14
J: TRBJ1-3
D: .
V: TRBV3-1/TRBV3-2
size: .
CDR3: CASSRGPSGNTIYF
DNA: TGTGCCAGCAGCCGAGGGCCTTCCGGAAACACCATATATTTT

length: 16
J: TRBJ2-1
D: .
V: TRBV29-1
size: .
CDR3: CSVDWPPQSSYNEQFF
DNA: TGCAGCGTTGACTGGCCTCCCCAAAGCTCCTACAATGAGCAGTTCTTC

length: 14
J: TRBJ1-5
D: TRBD1
V: TRBV27
size: few
CDR3: CASSPTGKRQPQHF
DNA: TGTGCCAGCAGTCCGACAGGGAAGCGCCAGCCCCAGCATTTT

length: 13
J: TRBJ1-2
D: .
V: TRBV19
size: .
CDR3: CASSHLDHSGYTF
DNA: TGTGCCAGTAGTCACTTAGACCACAGTGGCTACACCTTC

length: 13
J: TRBJ1-5
D: TRBD1
V: TRBV6-5
size: .
CDR3: CASNQGARQPQHF
DNA: TGTGCCAGCAACCAGGGGGCGCGGCAGCCCCAGCATTTT

length: 11
J: TRBJ1-2
D: .
V: TRBV7-8
size: .
CDR3: CASSPLYGYTF
DNA: TGTGCCAGCAGCCCCCTGTATGGCTACACCTTC

length: 17
J: TRBJ2-6
D: .
V: TRBV7-9
size: .
CDR3: CASSLVVGAYGANVLTF
DNA: TGTGCCAGCAGCTTAGTCGTGGGGGCGTATGGGGCCAACGTCCTGACTTTC

length: 13
J: TRBJ2-5
D: .
V: TRBV9
size: .
CDR3: CASSVEGVETQYF
DNA: TGTGCCAGCAGCGTAGAGGGGGTAGAGACCCAGTACTTC

length: 16
J: TRBJ2-2
D: .
V: TRBV5-1
size: .
CDR3: CASSLAPPLNTGELFF
DNA: TGCGCCAGCAGCTTGGCCCCTCCTCTGAACACCGGGGAGCTGTTTTTT

length: 13
J: TRBJ2-2
D: .
V: TRBV5-8
size: .
CDR3: CASTPRWSGELFF
DNA: TGTGCCAGCACCCCTAGGTGGTCCGGGGAGCTGTTTTTT

length: 16
J: TRBJ1-3
D: TRBD1
V: TRBV5-4
size: few
CDR3: CASSFGQGGSGNTIYF
DNA: TGTGCCAGCAGCTTCGGACAGGGGGGCTCTGGAAACACCATATATTTT

length: 14
J: TRBJ1-1
D: .
V: TRBV7-9
size: few
CDR3: CASSLDQGSTEAFF
DNA: TGTGCCAGCAGCTTAGATCAGGGGAGCACTGAAGCTTTCTTT

length: 16
J: TRBJ1-2
D: .
V: TRBV18
size: .
CDR3: CASSPPTQVLIYGYTF
DNA: TGTGCCAGCTCACCACCGACTCAAGTCCTTATCTATGGCTACACCTTC

length: 17
J: TRBJ1-2
D: TRBD1
V: TRBV18
size: .
CDR3: CASSPGTGVRTSGGYTF
DNA: TGTGCCAGCTCACCCGGCACAGGGGTTCGCACCTCGGGTGGCTACACCTTC

length: 14
J: TRBJ2-5
D: TRBD2
V: TRBV11-2
size: .
CDR3: CASTAGGLLETQYF
DNA: TGTGCCAGCACTGCGGGGGGGCTTTTAGAGACCCAGTACTTC

length: 15
J: TRBJ1-5
D: .
V: TRBV6-2/TRBV6-3
size: .
CDR3: CASSPGWGDNQPQHF
DNA: TGTGCCAGCAGTCCAGGGTGGGGCGATAATCAGCCCCAGCATTTT

length: 15
J: TRBJ2-3
D: .
V: TRBV7-9
size: .
CDR3: CASGSRLQGTDTQYF
DNA: TGTGCCAGCGGATCCCGCCTACAGGGCACAGATACGCAGTATTTT

length: 11
J: TRBJ1-1
D: .
V: TRBV28
size: .
CDR3: CASSRQSEAFF
DNA: TGTGCCAGCAGCCGACAGTCTGAAGCTTTCTTT

length: 15
J: TRBJ1-1
D: .
V: TRBV13
size: .
CDR3: CASSSSDRTNTEAFF
DNA: TGTGCCAGCAGCTCCTCAGACAGGACGAACACTGAAGCTTTCTTT

length: 15
J: TRBJ1-1
D: .
V: TRBV25-1
size: .
CDR3: CASSEYWGGITEAFF
DNA: TGTGCCAGCAGTGAATACTGGGGGGGGATTACTGAAGCTTTCTTT

length: 17
J: TRBJ2-5
D: TRBD1
V: TRBV18
size: once
CDR3: CASSPPTGQVNQETQYF
DNA: TGTGCCAGCTCACCACCTACAGGACAGGTCAACCAAGAGACCCAGTACTTC

length: 14
J: TRBJ1-1
D: TRBD1
V: TRBV9
size: .
CDR3: CASSRGQGGTEAFF
DNA: TGTGCCAGCAGCAGGGGACAGGGGGGCACTGAAGCTTTCTTT

length: 14
J: TRBJ1-2
D: .
V: TRBV5-1
size: few
CDR3: CASSPGTESTGNTF
DNA: TGCGCCAGCAGCCCGGGGACGGAATCCACAGGGAACACCTTC

length: 12
J: TRBJ1-5
D: .
V: TRBV25-1
size: once
CDR3: CASNYGNQPQHF
DNA: TGTGCCAGCAACTATGGCAATCAGCCCCAGCATTTT

length: 16
J: TRBJ1-6
D: TRBD1
V: TRBV7-2
size: .
CDR3: CASSLYPDRVNSPLHF
DNA: TGTGCCAGCAGCTTATATCCGGACAGGGTGAATTCACCCCTCCACTTT

length: 13
J: TRBJ1-3
D: .
V: TRBV5-1
size: .
CDR3: CASRGGPGNTIYF
DNA: TGCGCCAGCAGAGGAGGGCCTGGAAACACCATATATTTT

length: 16
J: TRBJ1-5
D: TRBD1
V: TRBV9
size: .
CDR3: CASSVLRQGVNQPQHF
DNA: TGTGCCAGCAGCGTGTTGAGACAGGGAGTAAATCAGCCCCAGCATTTT

length: 13
J: TRBJ2-1
D: .
V: TRBV28
size: .
CDR3: CASSLSVYNEQFF
DNA: TGTGCCAGCAGTTTATCAGTATACAATGAGCAGTTCTTC

length: 13
J: TRBJ1-5
D: .
V: TRBV30
size: once
CDR3: CAWSWAPNQPQHF
DNA: TGTGCCTGGAGTTGGGCACCTAATCAGCCCCAGCATTTT

length: 14
J: TRBJ1-2
D: TRBD1
V: TRBV7-9
size: .
CDR3: CASSSRTGGTGYTF
DNA: TGTGCCAGCAGCTCCCGGACAGGTGGTACTGGCTACACCTTC

length: 16
J: TRBJ2-2
D: TRBD1
V: TRBV10-3
size: .
CDR3: CAISQPGQTYTGELFF
DNA: TGTGCCATCAGTCAGCCGGGACAGACTTACACCGGGGAGCTGTTTTTT

length: 10
J: TRBJ2-7
D: .
V: TRBV21-1
size: .
CDR3: CASSQLEQYF
DNA: TGTGCCAGCAGTCAACTGGAGCAGTACTTC

length: 15
J: TRBJ1-4
D: .
V: TRBV5-8
size: .
CDR3: CASSLGGTGSEKLFF
DNA: TGTGCCAGCAGCTTGGGGGGAACAGGGTCCGAAAAACTGTTTTTT

length: 14
J: TRBJ1-5
D: .
V: TRBV18
size: .
CDR3: CASSPRGSNQPQHF
DNA: TGTGCCAGCTCACCTCGGGGTTCCAATCAGCCCCAGCATTTT

length: 13
J: TRBJ1-1
D: .
V: TRBV3-1/TRBV3-2
size: .
CDR3: CASSPTGNTEAFF
DNA: TGTGCCAGCAGCCCAACAGGGAACACTGAAGCTTTCTTT

length: 14
J: TRBJ1-2
D: TRBD1
V: TRBV19
size: .
CDR3: CASSTGGGYGGYTF
DNA: TGTGCCAGTAGCACAGGGGGCGGATATGGAGGCTACACCTTC

length: 13
J: TRBJ2-7
D: .
V: TRBV27
size: .
CDR3: CASSSGQIYEQYF
DNA: TGTGCCAGCAGTTCCGGACAGATTTACGAGCAGTACTTC

length: 14
J: TRBJ1-2
D: .
V: TRBV2
size: .
CDR3: CASSEAGNLGEYTF
DNA: TGTGCCAGCAGTGAGGCGGGGAATCTAGGAGAATACACCTTC

length: 16
J: TRBJ2-4
D: TRBD2
V: TRBV4-1
size: once
CDR3: CASSQQDRIAGNIQYF
DNA: TGCGCCAGCAGCCAACAAGATAGGATAGCGGGGAACATTCAGTACTTC

length: 14
J: TRBJ1-4
D: .
V: TRBV19
size: .
CDR3: CASSLTPTNEKLFF
DNA: TGTGCCAGTAGTCTCACACCTACTAATGAAAAACTGTTTTTT

length: 14
J: TRBJ1-1
D: .
V: TRBV29-1
size: .
CDR3: CSVILWTVYTEAFF
DNA: TGCAGCGTCATCTTGTGGACAGTCTACACTGAAGCTTTCTTT

length: 16
J: TRBJ1-2
D: TRBD1
V: TRBV6-5
size: .
CDR3: CASSYFSRTGPYGYTF
DNA: TGTGCCAGCAGTTACTTCTCCCGGACAGGCCCCTATGGCTACACCTTC

length: 16
J: TRBJ1-2
D: TRBD1
V: TRBV7-2
size: .
CDR3: CASSPNRGRLTFGYTF
DNA: TGTGCCAGCAGCCCGAACAGGGGGCGCTTGACTTTTGGCTACACCTTC

length: 13
J: TRBJ1-2
D: TRBD1
V: TRBV19
size: .
CDR3: CASSIGQGGGYTF
DNA: TGTGCCAGTAGTATCGGACAGGGAGGTGGCTACACCTTC

length: 15
J: TRBJ2-7
D: .
V: TRBV5-1
size: .
CDR3: CASRPFLSSAYEQYF
DNA: TGCGCCAGCAGACCTTTCCTTTCCTCAGCCTACGAGCAGTACTTC

length: 14
J: TRBJ2-3
D: .
V: TRBV28
size: .
CDR3: CASGREWLTDTQYF
DNA: TGTGCCAGCGGACGGGAGTGGTTGACAGATACGCAGTATTTT

length: 16
J: TRBJ1-3
D: .
V: TRBV6-1
size: .
CDR3: CASSEGGVGNGNTIYF
DNA: TGTGCCAGCAGTGAAGGCGGGGTTGGGAACGGAAACACCATATATTTT

length: 13
J: TRBJ1-2
D: .
V: TRBV5-6
size: .
CDR3: CASSRDPSYGYTF
DNA: TGTGCCAGCAGCCGAGACCCTAGCTATGGCTACACCTTC

length: 13
J: TRBJ2-3
D: TRBD2
V: TRBV3-1/TRBV3-2
size: .
CDR3: CASSQGGGTPQYF
DNA: TGTGCCAGCAGCCAGGGCGGGGGGACGCCGCAGTATTTT

length: 16
J: TRBJ1-6
D: TRBD1
V: TRBV27
size: .
CDR3: CASSLQPGQGNSPLHF
DNA: TGTGCCAGCAGTTTGCAACCGGGACAGGGAAATTCACCCCTCCACTTT

length: 13
J: TRBJ1-2
D: TRBD1
V: TRBV27
size: .
CDR3: CASRSDRVGGYTF
DNA: TGTGCCAGCAGATCGGACAGGGTCGGTGGCTACACCTTC

length: 13
J: TRBJ1-2
D: .
V: TRBV7-3
size: .
CDR3: CASSSSLGVGYTF
DNA: TGTGCCAGCAGCTCCAGCCTAGGGGTTGGCTACACCTTC

length: 13
J: TRBJ1-2
D: .
V: TRBV25-1
size: .
CDR3: CASSRRDLNDYTF
DNA: TGTGCCAGCAGTCGGCGGGACCTGAATGACTACACCTTC